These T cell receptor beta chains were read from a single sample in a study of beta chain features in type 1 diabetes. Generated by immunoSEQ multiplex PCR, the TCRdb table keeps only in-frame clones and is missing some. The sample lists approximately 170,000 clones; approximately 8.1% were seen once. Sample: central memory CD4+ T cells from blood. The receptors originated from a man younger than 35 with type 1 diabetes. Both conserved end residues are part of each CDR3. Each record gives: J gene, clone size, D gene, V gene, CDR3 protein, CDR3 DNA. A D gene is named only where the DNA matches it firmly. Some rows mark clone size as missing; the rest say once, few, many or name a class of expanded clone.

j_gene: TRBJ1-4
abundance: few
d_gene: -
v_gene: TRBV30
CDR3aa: CAWSVAGEKLFF
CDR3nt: TGTGCCTGGAGTGTAGCAGGTGAAAAACTGTTTTTT

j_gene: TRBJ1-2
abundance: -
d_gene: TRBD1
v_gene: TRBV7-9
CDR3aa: CASSPDRVHGYTF
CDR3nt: TGTGCCAGCAGCCCAGACAGGGTTCATGGCTACACCTTC

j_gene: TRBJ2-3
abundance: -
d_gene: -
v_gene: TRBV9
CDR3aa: CASSSTRGADTQYF
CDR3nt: TGTGCCAGCAGCTCCACGCGGGGCGCAGATACGCAGTATTTT

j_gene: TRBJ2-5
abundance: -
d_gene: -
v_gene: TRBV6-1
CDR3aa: CASSGTLHQETQYF
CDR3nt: TGTGCCAGCAGCGGGACTCTACACCAAGAGACCCAGTACTTC

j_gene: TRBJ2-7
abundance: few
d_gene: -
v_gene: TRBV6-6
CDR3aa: CASSPSMGGSYEQYF
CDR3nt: TGTGCCAGCAGCCCCTCAATGGGGGGCTCCTACGAGCAGTACTTC

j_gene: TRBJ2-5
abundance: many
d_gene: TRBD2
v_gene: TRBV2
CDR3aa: CASREREGSPTQYF
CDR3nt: TGTGCCAGCAGAGAGCGGGAGGGGTCTCCGACCCAGTACTTC

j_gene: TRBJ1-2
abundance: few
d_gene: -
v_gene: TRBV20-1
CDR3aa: CSAPQGDGYTF
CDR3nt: TGCAGTGCTCCACAGGGCGATGGCTACACCTTC

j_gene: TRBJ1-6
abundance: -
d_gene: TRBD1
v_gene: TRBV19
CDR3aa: CASADRGNSPLHF
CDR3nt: TGTGCCAGTGCTGACAGGGGTAATTCACCCCTCCACTTT

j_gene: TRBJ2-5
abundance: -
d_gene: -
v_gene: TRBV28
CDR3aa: CASSLGGRKETQYF
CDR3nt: TGTGCCAGCAGTTTGGGGGGGCGCAAGGAGACCCAGTACTTC

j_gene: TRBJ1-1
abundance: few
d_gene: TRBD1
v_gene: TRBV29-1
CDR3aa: CSATWDRVKAFF
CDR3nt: TGCAGCGCCACTTGGGACAGGGTAAAAGCTTTCTTT

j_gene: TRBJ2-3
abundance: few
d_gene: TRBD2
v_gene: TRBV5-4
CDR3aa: CASSFGAGGPDTQYF
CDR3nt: TGTGCCAGCAGCTTCGGCGCGGGGGGGCCAGATACGCAGTATTTT

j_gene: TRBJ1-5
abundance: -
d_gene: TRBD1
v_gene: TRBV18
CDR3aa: CASSLLGQGAQPQHF
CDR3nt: TGTGCCAGCTCACTATTAGGACAGGGGGCTCAGCCCCAGCATTTT

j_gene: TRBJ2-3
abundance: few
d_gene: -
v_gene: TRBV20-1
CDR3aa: CSARFPPNQYF
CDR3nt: TGCAGTGCTAGATTCCCCCCCAATCAGTATTTT

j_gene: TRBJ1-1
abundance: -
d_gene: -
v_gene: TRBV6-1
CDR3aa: CASSPIQAKAFF
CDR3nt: TGTGCCAGCAGTCCGATACAGGCAAAAGCTTTCTTT

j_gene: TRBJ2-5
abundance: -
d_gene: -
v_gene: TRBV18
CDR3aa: CASSPSRSSGQETQYF
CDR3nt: TGTGCCAGCTCACCATCCAGGAGTAGCGGCCAAGAGACCCAGTACTTC

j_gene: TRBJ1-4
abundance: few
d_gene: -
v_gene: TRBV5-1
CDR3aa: CASSLAGPGEKLFF
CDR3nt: TGCGCCAGCAGCTTGGCTGGCCCTGGTGAAAAACTGTTTTTT

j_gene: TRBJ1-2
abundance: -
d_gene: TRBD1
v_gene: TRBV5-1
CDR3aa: CASSLAQGVYGYTF
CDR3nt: TGCGCCAGCAGCTTGGCGCAGGGGGTTTATGGCTACACCTTC

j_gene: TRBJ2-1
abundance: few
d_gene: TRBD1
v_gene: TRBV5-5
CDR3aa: CASSRQGNYYNEQFF
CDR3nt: TGTGCCAGCAGCCGACAGGGGAACTACTACAATGAGCAGTTCTTC